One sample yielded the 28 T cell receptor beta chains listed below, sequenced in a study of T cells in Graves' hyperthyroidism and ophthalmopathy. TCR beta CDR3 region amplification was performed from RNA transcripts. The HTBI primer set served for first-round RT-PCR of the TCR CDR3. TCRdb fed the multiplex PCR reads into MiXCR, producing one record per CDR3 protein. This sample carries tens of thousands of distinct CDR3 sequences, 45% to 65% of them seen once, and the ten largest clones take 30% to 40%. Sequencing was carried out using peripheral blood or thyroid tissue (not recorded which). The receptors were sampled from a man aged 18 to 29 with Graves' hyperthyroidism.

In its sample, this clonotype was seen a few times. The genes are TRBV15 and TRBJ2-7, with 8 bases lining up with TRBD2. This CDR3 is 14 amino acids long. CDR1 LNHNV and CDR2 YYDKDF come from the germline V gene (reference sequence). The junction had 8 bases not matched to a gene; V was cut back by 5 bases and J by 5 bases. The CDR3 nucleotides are TGTGCCACCAGCCCTCACGGGGGGGCGGACGAGCAGTACTTC. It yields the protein CATSPHGGADEQYF.

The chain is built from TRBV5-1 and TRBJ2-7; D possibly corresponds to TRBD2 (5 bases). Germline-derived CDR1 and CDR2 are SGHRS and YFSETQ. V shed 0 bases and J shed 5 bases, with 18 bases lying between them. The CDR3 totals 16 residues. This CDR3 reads CASSLVRTSRRNEQYF. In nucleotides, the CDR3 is TGCGCCAGCAGCTTGGTGCGGACCTCGAGGAGGAACGAGCAGTACTTC.

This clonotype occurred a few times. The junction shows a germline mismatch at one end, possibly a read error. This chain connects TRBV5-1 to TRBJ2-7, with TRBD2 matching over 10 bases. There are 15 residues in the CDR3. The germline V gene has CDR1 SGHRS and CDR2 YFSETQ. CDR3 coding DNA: TGCGCCAGCAGCACCGGACTAGCGGTCTCCTATGAGCAGTACTTC. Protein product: CASSTGLAVSYEQYF.

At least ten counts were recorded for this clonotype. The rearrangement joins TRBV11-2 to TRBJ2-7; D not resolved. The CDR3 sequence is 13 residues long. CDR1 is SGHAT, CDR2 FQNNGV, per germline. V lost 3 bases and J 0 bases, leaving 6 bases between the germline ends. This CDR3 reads CASSFELSYEQYF. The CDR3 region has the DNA TGTGCCAGCAGCTTCGAACTCTCCTACGAGCAGTACTTC.

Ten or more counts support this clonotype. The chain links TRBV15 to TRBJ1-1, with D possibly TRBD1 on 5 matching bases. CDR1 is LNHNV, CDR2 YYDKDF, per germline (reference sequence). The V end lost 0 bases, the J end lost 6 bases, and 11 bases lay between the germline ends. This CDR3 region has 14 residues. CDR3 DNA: TGTGCCACCAGCAGAGATGGGGGAATCGCTGAAGCTTTCTTT. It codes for CATSRDGGIAEAFF.

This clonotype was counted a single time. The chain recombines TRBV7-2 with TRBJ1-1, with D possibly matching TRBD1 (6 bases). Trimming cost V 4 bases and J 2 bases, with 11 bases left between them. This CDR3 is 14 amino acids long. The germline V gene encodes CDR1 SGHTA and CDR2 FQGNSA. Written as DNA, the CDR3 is TGTGCCAGCAGCTCCGGACAGCAAAACACTGAAGCTTTCTTT. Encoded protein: CASSSGQQNTEAFF.

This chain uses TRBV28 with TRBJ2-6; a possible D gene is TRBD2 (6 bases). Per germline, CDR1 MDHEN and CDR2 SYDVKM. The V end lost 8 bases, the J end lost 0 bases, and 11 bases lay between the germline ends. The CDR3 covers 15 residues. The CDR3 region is CASREFFSGANVLTF. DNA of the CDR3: TGTGCCAGCCGGGAGTTTTTCTCTGGGGCCAACGTCCTGACTTTC. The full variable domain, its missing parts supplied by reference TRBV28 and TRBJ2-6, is DVKVTQSSRYLVKRTGEKVFLECVQDMDHENMFWYRQDPGLGLRLIYFSYDVKMKEKGDIPEGYSVSREKKERFSLILESASTNQTSMYLCASREFFSGANVLTFGAGSRLTVL.

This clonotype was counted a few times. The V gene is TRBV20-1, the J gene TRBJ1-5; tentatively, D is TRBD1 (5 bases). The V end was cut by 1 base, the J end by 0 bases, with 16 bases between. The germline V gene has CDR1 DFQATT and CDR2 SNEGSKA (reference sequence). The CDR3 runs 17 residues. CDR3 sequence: CSARVGGPGDSNQPQHF. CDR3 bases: TGCAGTGCTAGAGTGGGCGGGCCGGGGGATAGCAATCAGCCCCAGCATTTT.

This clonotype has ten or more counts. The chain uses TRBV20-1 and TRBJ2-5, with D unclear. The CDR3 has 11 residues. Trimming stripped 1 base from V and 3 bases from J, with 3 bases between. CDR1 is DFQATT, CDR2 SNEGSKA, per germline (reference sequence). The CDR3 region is CSARGEETQYF. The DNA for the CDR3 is TGCAGTGCTAGAGGGGAAGAGACCCAGTACTTC.

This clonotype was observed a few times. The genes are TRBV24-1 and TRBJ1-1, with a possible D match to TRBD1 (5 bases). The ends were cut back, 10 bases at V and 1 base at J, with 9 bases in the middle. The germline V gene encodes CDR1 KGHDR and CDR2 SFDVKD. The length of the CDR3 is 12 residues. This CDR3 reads CATAQGNTEAFF. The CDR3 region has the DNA TGTGCCACGGCTCAGGGGAACACTGAAGCTTTCTTT.

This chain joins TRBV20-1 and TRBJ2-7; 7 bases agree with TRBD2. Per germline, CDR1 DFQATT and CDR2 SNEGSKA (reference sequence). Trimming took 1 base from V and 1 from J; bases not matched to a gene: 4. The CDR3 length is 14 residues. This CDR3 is CSARVAGLSYEQYF. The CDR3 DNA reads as TGCAGTGCTAGAGTAGCGGGCTTGTCCTACGAGCAGTACTTC.

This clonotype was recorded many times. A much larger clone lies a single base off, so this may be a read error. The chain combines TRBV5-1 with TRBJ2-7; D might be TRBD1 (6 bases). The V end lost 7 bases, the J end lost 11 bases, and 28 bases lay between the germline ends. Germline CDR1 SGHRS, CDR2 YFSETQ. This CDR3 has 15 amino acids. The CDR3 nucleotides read TGCGCCAGCGGCCCGAGGGGGACATACGGGGCCGGCGAGTACTTC. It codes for CASGPRGTYGAGEYF.

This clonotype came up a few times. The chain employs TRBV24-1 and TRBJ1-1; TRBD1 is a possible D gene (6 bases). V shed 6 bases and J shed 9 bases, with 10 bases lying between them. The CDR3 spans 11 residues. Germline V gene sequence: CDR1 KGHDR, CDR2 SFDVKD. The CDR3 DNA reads TGTGCCACCAGTTCAGGGGTAAAAGCTTTCTTT. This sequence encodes CATSSGVKAFF.

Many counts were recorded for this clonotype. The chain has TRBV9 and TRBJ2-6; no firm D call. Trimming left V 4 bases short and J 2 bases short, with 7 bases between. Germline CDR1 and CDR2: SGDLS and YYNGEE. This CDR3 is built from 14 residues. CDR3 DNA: TGTGCCAGCAGCCCCAACGCTGGGGCCAACGTCCTGACTTTC. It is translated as CASSPNAGANVLTF. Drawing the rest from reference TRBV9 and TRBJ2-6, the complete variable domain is DSGVTQTPKHLITATGQRVTLRCSPRSGDLSVYWYQQSLDQGLQFLIQYYNGEERAKGNILERFSAQQFPDLHSELNLSSLELGDSALYFCASSPNAGANVLTFGAGSRLTVL.

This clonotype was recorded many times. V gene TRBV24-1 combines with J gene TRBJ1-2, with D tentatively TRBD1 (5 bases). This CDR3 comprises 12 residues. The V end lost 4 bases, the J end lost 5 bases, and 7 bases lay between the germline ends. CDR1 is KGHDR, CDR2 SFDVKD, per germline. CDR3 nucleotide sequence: TGTGCCACCAGTGAGGGGCAATATGGCTACACCTTC. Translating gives CATSEGQYGYTF.

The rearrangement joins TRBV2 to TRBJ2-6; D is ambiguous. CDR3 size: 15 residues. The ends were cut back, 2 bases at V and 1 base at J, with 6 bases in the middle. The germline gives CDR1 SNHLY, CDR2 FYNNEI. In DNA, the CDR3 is TGTGCCAGCAGTGAACCAGGTTCTGGGGCCAACGTCCTGACTTTC. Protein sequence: CASSEPGSGANVLTF.

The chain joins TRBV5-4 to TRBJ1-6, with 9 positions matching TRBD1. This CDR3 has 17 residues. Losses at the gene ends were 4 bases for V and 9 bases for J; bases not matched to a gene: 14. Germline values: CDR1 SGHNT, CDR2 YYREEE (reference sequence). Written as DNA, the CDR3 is TGTGCCAGCAGCACCAACAGGGGGCGTCCACTTTCTTCACCCCTCCACTTT. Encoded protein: CASSTNRGRPLSSPLHF.

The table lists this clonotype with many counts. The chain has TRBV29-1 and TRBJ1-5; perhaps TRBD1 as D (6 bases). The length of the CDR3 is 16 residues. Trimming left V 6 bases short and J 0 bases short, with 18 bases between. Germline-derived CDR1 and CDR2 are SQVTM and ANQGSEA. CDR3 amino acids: CSVVLGAGDSNQPQHF. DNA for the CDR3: TGCAGCGTCGTCCTGGGTGCAGGGGATAGCAATCAGCCCCAGCATTTT.

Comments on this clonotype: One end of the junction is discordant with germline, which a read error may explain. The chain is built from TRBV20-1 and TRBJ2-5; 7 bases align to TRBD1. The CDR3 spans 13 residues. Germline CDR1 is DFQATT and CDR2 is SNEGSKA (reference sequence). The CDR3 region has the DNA TGCAGTGCGGACAGGTCTGGTCAAGAGGCCCAGTACTTC. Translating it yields CSADRSGQEAQYF.

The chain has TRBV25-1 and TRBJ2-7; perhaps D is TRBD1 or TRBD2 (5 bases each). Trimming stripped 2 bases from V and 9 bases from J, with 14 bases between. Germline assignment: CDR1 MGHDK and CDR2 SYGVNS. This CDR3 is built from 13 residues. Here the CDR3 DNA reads TGTGCCAGCAGTGAAGGGGACGCCGGGGTGCAGTACTTC. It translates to CASSEGDAGVQYF.

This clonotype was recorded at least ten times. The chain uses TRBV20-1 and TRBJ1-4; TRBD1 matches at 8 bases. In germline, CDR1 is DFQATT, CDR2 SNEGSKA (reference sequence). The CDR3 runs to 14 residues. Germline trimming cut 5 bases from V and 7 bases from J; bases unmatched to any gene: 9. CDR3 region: CSAYPGGAGEKLFF. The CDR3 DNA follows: TGCAGTGCTTACCCAGGGGGCGCGGGTGAAAAACTGTTTTTT.

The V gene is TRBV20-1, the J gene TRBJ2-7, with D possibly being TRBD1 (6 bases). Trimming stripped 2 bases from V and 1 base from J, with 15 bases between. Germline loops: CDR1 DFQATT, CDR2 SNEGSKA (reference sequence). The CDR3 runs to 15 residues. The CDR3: CSARSEGGVSYEQYF. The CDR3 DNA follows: TGCAGTGCTAGAAGTGAAGGGGGAGTATCCTACGAGCAGTACTTC.

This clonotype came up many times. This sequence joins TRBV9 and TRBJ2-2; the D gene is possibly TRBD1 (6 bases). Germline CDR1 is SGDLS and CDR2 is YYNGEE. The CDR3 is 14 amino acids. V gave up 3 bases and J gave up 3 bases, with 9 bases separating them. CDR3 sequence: CASSAPGDTGELFF. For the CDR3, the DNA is TGTGCCAGCAGCGCCCCAGGGGACACCGGGGAGCTGTTTTTT.

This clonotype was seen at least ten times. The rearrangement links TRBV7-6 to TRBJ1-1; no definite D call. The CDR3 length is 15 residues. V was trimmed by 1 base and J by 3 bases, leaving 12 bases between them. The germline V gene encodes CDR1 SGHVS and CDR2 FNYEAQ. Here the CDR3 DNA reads TGTGCCAGCAGCTTAGAGGTGGGAAGTGACACTGAAGCTTTCTTT. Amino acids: CASSLEVGSDTEAFF.

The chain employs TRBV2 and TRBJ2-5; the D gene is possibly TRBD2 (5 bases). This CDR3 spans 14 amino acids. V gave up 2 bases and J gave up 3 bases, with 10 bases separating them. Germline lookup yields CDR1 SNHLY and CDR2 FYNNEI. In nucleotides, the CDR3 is TGTGCCAGCAGTGAACTTTTGGGAGAAGAGACCCAGTACTTC. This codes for CASSELLGEETQYF.

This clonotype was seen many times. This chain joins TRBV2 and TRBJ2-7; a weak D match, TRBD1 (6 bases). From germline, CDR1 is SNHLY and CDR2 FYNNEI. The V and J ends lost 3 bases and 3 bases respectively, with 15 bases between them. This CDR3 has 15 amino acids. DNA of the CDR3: TGTGCCAGCAGTGAGGGGCAGGGGTTTGGCTACGAGCAGTACTTC. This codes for CASSEGQGFGYEQYF.

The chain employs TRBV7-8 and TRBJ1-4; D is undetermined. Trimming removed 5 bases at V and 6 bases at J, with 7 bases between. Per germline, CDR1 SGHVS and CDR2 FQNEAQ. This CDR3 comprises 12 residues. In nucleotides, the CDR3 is TGTGCCAGCAGCGCACCGGATGAAAAACTGTTTTTT. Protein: CASSAPDEKLFF.

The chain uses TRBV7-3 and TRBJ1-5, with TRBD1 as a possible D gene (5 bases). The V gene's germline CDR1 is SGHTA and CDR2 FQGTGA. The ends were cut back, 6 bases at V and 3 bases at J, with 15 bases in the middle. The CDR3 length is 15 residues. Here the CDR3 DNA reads TGTGCCAGCAGTTCGATAGGGGTTTACAATCAGCCCCAGCATTTT. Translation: CASSSIGVYNQPQHF.